This TCR beta chain originates from a study of T cells in Graves' hyperthyroidism and ophthalmopathy. RNA transcripts gave rise to amplified TCR beta CDR3 regions. The HTBI set primed first-round TCR CDR3 RT-PCR. TCRdb re-analysed the multiplex PCR reads in MiXCR, keeping a single row per CDR3 protein. The table lists around 400,000 distinct CDR3 sequences, approximately 14% of them singletons. Sequenced input: blood. This TCR came from a young woman with Graves' hyperthyroidism that later progressed to Graves' ophthalmopathy.

The CDR3 region has the DNA TGTGCCACCAGCCGGGGCCGTATCGATTACGAGCAGTACTTC. This translates into CATSRGRIDYEQYF. This chain connects TRBV15 to TRBJ2-7; D assignment may be TRBD1 or TRBD2 (5 bases each). In germline, CDR1 is LNHNV, CDR2 YYDKDF (reference sequence). V lost 5 bases and J 4 bases, leaving 15 bases between the germline ends. This CDR3 has 14 amino acids.